What follows are 18 T cell receptor beta chains derived from one specimen sequenced in a study of CD8+ T cells in alopecia areata. Treatment reported: oral pan-JAK inhibitor, 5-10 mg twice daily. Extraction of RNA preceded its reverse transcription into cDNA, which served as the sequencing template. Generated by immunoSEQ multiplex PCR, the TCRdb table keeps only in-frame clones and is missing some. The profile shows roughly 120,000 clones, about half of them singletons. Sequencing used CD4+ T cells sorted from blood, obtained at week 4, from a patient treated with tofacitinib. These receptors came from a human donor with alopecia areata.

This clone turned up a few times. The chain joins TRBV10-2 to TRBJ2-4; D possibly corresponds to TRBD2 (5 bases). Germline lookup yields CDR1 WSHSY and CDR2 SAAADI. The length of the CDR3 is 13 residues. Trimming left V 9 bases short and J 0 bases short, with 9 bases between. In DNA, the CDR3 is TGCGCCAGTATGGCGGGAGCCAAAAACATTCAGTACTTC. This codes for CASMAGAKNIQYF.

The chain recombines TRBV7-9 with TRBJ2-3, with a possible D match to TRBD2 (5 bases). The germline V and J ends were trimmed by 5 bases and 13 bases, with 13 bases remaining between them. This CDR3 contains 11 residues. CDR1 SEHNR and CDR2 FQNEAQ come from the germline V gene (reference sequence). CDR3 in amino acids: CASSRERRKYF. The CDR3 region has the DNA TGTGCCAGCAGCCGAGAGAGGAGGAAGTATTTT.

This clone was observed a handful of times. The rearrangement uses TRBV7-9 and TRBJ2-6; D not certain. This CDR3 contains 16 residues. Germline V gene lookup returns CDR1 SEHNR and CDR2 FQNEAQ (reference sequence). V lost 1 base, J lost 0 bases, and 7 bases lay in between. CDR3: CASSLDLYSGANVLTF. CDR3 bases: TGTGCCAGCAGCTTAGATCTGTACTCTGGGGCCAACGTCCTGACTTTC.

This clone was seen just once. The rearrangement joins TRBV5-6 to TRBJ2-2; the match to TRBD1 covers 7 bases. Germline V gives CDR1 SGHDT, CDR2 YYEEEE. This CDR3 is 14 amino acids long. The trim removed 3 bases at V and 4 bases at J, leaving 3 bases unmatched. CDR3 DNA sequence: TGTGCCAGCAGCTCGACAGGGAGCACCGGGGAGCTGTTTTTT. This codes for CASSSTGSTGELFF.

V is TRBV20-1 and J is TRBJ2-7, with TRBD2 as a possible D gene (5 bases). This CDR3 contains 11 residues. V gave up 5 bases and J gave up 8 bases, with 13 bases separating them. Per germline, CDR1 DFQATT and CDR2 SNEGSKA (reference sequence). In nucleotides, the CDR3 is TGCAGTGCTGAGGCGGGCGGAAAGCAGTACTTC. It translates to CSAEAGGKQYF.

The chain has TRBV5-1 and TRBJ2-5; 7 nucleotides align to TRBD1. Germline values: CDR1 SGHRS, CDR2 YFSETQ. There are 14 residues in the CDR3. The J segment lost 1 base and the V segment lost 3 bases, leaving 3 bases of the junction unmatched. This chain's CDR3 is CASSYGQAQETQYF. The CDR3 DNA follows: TGCGCCAGCAGCTACGGACAGGCCCAAGAGACCCAGTACTTC.

The chain uses TRBV30 and TRBJ1-2; tentative D call: TRBD1 (5 bases). Between the trimmed V and J ends, which lost 5 bases and 3 bases, there was a span of 10 bases. The length of the CDR3 is 12 residues. Germline V CDR1 and CDR2: GTSNPN, SVGIG (reference sequence). CDR3 sequence: CAWGGAHYGYTF. The DNA for the CDR3 is TGTGCCTGGGGTGGGGCGCACTATGGCTACACCTTC.

Of note for this clone: Other DNA sequences in the sample encode the same CDR3. This chain uses TRBV30 with TRBJ2-5; D may be TRBD1 or TRBD2 (7 bases each). The CDR3 is 12 residues long. Per the germline V gene, CDR1 is GTSNPN and CDR2 is SVGIG (reference sequence). Trimming pared 4 bases from V and 5 bases from J, leaving 11 bases between. The CDR3 sequence: CAWTGGGETQYF. The CDR3 nucleotides read TGTGCCTGGACAGGGGGGGGTGAGACCCAGTACTTC.

The V and J genes are TRBV4-1 and TRBJ2-4, with 7 positions matching TRBD1. The CDR3 length is 16 residues. Losses at the gene ends were 2 bases for V and 4 bases for J; bases not matched to a gene: 8. CDR1 and CDR2 (germline): MGHRA, YSYEKL. In nucleotides, the CDR3 is TGCGCCAGCAGCCAACCTCCCCGGGACAGTAAAAACATTCAGTACTTC. Protein sequence: CASSQPPRDSKNIQYF.

The chain links TRBV5-1 to TRBJ1-2; D call uncertain. Germline V gene lookup returns CDR1 SGHRS and CDR2 YFSETQ. The CDR3 is made up of 13 amino acids. The V end was cut by 1 base, the J end by 2 bases, with 6 bases between. This CDR3 is CASSLSNNYGYTF. Here the CDR3 DNA reads TGCGCCAGCAGCTTGTCTAACAACTATGGCTACACCTTC.

A single count supports this clone. The same CDR3 is also encoded by other DNA sequences in this sample. This chain uses TRBV29-1 with TRBJ1-5; possibly TRBD1 for D (6 bases). The V end lost 4 bases, the J end lost 5 bases, and 9 bases lay between the germline ends. Germline V CDR1 and CDR2: SQVTM, ANQGSEA. This CDR3 has 12 residues. The CDR3 DNA sequence: TGCAGCGTTGGGGCAGGGGATCAGCCCCAGCATTTT. Protein sequence: CSVGAGDQPQHF.

The V gene is TRBV4-2, the J gene TRBJ2-1; 8 nucleotides line up with TRBD2. The CDR3 length is 13 residues. Germline V gene data show CDR1 as LGHNA and CDR2 as YNFKEQ. J gave up 14 bases and V 4 bases, and 10 bases lay outside the gene matches. The CDR3 here is CASSRLGGTREFF. CDR3 DNA: TGTGCCAGCAGCCGCCTAGGCGGGACTAGGGAGTTCTTC.

The chain links TRBV4-1 to TRBJ1-2; weak D call: TRBD1 (6 bases). The CDR3 runs to 15 residues. Trimming shortened V by 5 bases and J by 5 bases, and 18 bases separated the two germline ends. Per germline, CDR1 MGHRA and CDR2 YSYEKL. The CDR3 region has the DNA TGCGCCAGCAGCTCTATCGGACAGAGATCTTATGGCTACACCTTC. Translating it yields CASSSIGQRSYGYTF.

The rearrangement uses TRBV14 and TRBJ2-3, with TRBD1 matching 7 bases. CDR1 is SGHDN, CDR2 FVKESK, per germline. Trimming removed 4 bases from V and 6 bases from J; junction bases left unmatched: 7. The CDR3 spans 14 residues. The CDR3 bases are TGTGCCAGCAGCCTGGGACAGCTCCTGGATACGCAGTATTTT. Amino acid sequence: CASSLGQLLDTQYF.

The chain carries TRBV6-1 and TRBJ2-1; 7 positions agree with TRBD2. V was clipped by 2 bases and J by 2 bases; unmatched bases: 9. The germline gives CDR1 MNHNS, CDR2 SASEGT. The CDR3 totals 17 residues. The CDR3 DNA is TGTGCCAGCAGTGAATCTGGAGCGGGAAACCCCTACAATGAGCAGTTCTTC. The encoded protein is CASSESGAGNPYNEQFF.

The V call is TRBV29-1, the J call TRBJ2-2, with TRBD2 matching over 10 bases. CDR1 and CDR2 from the germline V gene are SQVTM and ANQGSEA. Losses at the gene ends were 4 bases for V and 1 base for J; bases not matched to a gene: 12. The CDR3 extends over 18 amino acids. The CDR3 protein is CSVGFLAGVAGNTGELFF. As DNA, the CDR3 is TGCAGCGTTGGCTTTCTAGCGGGGGTGGCCGGGAACACCGGGGAGCTGTTTTTT.

The genes are TRBV25-1 and TRBJ1-3; possibly TRBD1 for D (6 bases). Germline assignment: CDR1 MGHDK and CDR2 SYGVNS. Trimming shortened V by 4 bases and J by 0 bases, and 13 bases separated the two germline ends. This CDR3 has 16 residues. CDR3 region: CASSVGGLGSGNTIYF. The CDR3 DNA reads as TGTGCCAGCAGTGTAGGGGGGCTTGGCTCTGGAAACACCATATATTTT. Using reference TRBV25-1 and TRBJ1-3 for the parts outside the CDR3, the full variable domain is EADIYQTPRYLVIGTGKKITLECSQTMGHDKMYWYQQDPGMELHLIHYSYGVNSTEKGDLSSESTVSRIRTEHFPLTLESARPSHTSQYLCASSVGGLGSGNTIYFGEGSWLTVV.

This clone was counted ten times or more. The J gene is TRBJ1-1, the V gene TRBV18, with D perhaps TRBD1 (6 bases). Germline V gene sequence: CDR1 KGHSH, CDR2 LQKENI. The CDR3 is 14 residues long. With 3 bases removed from V and 6 bases from J, the gap between germline ends came to 14 bases. CDR3 loop: CASSPDSREAEAFF. The CDR3 DNA follows: TGTGCCAGCTCACCGGACAGTCGGGAAGCTGAAGCTTTCTTT.